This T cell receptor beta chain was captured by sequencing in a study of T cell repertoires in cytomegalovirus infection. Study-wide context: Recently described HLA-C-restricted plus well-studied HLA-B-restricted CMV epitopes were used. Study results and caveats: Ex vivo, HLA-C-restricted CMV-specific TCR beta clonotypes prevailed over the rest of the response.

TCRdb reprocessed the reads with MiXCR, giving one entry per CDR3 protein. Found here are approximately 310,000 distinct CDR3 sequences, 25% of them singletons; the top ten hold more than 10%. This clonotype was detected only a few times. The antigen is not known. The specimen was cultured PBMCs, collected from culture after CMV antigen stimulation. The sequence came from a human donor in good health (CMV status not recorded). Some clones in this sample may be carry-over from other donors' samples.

The CDR3 reads CASSLRLRLHEQFF. CDR3 sequence (DNA): TGTGCCAGCAGCTTAAGGTTACGGCTCCATGAGCAGTTCTTC. The chain recombines TRBV7-2 with TRBJ2-1, with no clear D. The CDR3 loop spans 14 amino acids. Germline assignment: CDR1 SGHTA and CDR2 FQGNSA. V was pared by 2 bases and J by 8 bases, with 13 bases between. Supplemented by reference TRBV7-2 and TRBJ2-1, the full variable domain reads GAGVSQSPSNKVTEKGKDVELRCDPISGHTALYWYRQSLGQGLEFLIYFQGNSAPDKSGLPSDRFSAERTGGSVSTLTIQRTQQEDSAVYLCASSLRLRLHEQFFGPGTRLTVL.